This entry lists 32 T cell receptor beta chains sequenced from one sample in a study of T cell repertoires in cytomegalovirus infection. TCRdb used MiXCR to reprocess the reads, holding one entry per CDR3 protein. The sample records around 100,000 distinct CDR3 sequences, around a quarter being singletons. The sequenced material came from CD8+ T cells from PBMCs. The receptors here all came from a human donor in good health (CMV status not recorded). Some clones in this sample may be carry-over from other donors' samples.

This clonotype was counted ten times or more. The chain has TRBV7-9 and TRBJ2-7, with a weak D call TRBD2 (5 bases). The CDR3 totals 15 residues. V lost 5 bases to trimming and J lost 5 bases, with 19 bases between them. The germline V gene encodes CDR1 SEHNR and CDR2 FQNEAQ (reference sequence). CDR3 residues: CASSQPGESKDEQYF. In nucleotides, the CDR3 is TGTGCCAGCAGCCAACCCGGGGAGAGCAAGGACGAGCAGTACTTC.

This sequence joins TRBV28 and TRBJ2-7; D unresolved. The CDR3 extends over 17 amino acids. V was cut by 2 bases and J by 0 bases, with 17 bases left in between. From germline, CDR1 is MDHEN and CDR2 SYDVKM. The chain's CDR3 is CASSLGLGDPSSYEQYF. As DNA, the CDR3 is TGTGCCAGCAGTTTAGGCCTCGGTGACCCGAGCTCCTACGAGCAGTACTTC.

Notes on this clonotype: This may be a read error: a much more frequent sequence differs by one nucleotide. The V gene is TRBV6-6, the J gene TRBJ1-1; no firm D call. This CDR3 comprises 11 residues. CDR1 MNHNY and CDR2 SVGAGI come from the germline V gene (reference sequence). The CDR3 DNA reads TGTGTCAGCAGCAGGCGCACTGAAGCTTTCTTT. Translating gives CVSSRRTEAFF.

This clonotype was found a few times. The chain couples TRBV28 to TRBJ2-2; D uncertain. CDR3 length: 11 residues. Germline lookup yields CDR1 MDHEN and CDR2 SYDVKM. Trimming removed 5 bases at V and 6 bases at J, with 4 bases between. The CDR3, as DNA: TGTGCCAGCAGTATCGCCGGGGAGCTGTTTTTT. This codes for CASSIAGELFF.

The chain joins TRBV7-9 to TRBJ2-2; D gene unclear. Germline-derived CDR1 and CDR2 are SEHNR and FQNEAQ (reference sequence). This CDR3 is built from 12 residues. V lost 5 bases and J lost 8, with 9 bases in between. This CDR3 reads CASSQEKGELFF. The CDR3 nucleotides read TGTGCCAGCAGCCAAGAGAAAGGGGAGCTGTTTTTT.

In this sample, this clonotype turned up many times. The V call is TRBV7-9, the J call TRBJ1-6; D gene uncertain. Germline values: CDR1 SEHNR, CDR2 FQNEAQ (reference sequence). With 0 bases removed from V and 5 bases from J, the gap between germline ends came to 8 bases. The CDR3 has 15 residues. In DNA form, the CDR3 reads TGTGCCAGCAGCTTAGCGGACCCAGATAATTCACCCCTCCACTTT. As protein: CASSLADPDNSPLHF.

DNA of the CDR3: TGTGCCAGCAGCCAAGATACAGGGGAATTATTTAACACTGAAGCTTTCTTT. It encodes CASSQDTGELFNTEAFF. This sequence joins TRBV14 and TRBJ1-1; 7 bases align to TRBD1. J lost 2 bases, V lost 0 bases, and 9 bases had no gene match. Per germline, CDR1 SGHDN and CDR2 FVKESK. The CDR3 is 17 residues long.

This clonotype has more than one count but fewer than ten. J is TRBJ1-4 and V is TRBV29-1; D unresolved. The CDR3 is made up of 12 amino acids. Germline V lookup: CDR1 SQVTM, CDR2 ANQGSEA. V was trimmed by 1 base and J by 8 bases, leaving 8 bases between them. The CDR3, as DNA: TGCAGCGTTGAAGGCCGGGAGGAAAAACTGTTTTTT. This codes for CSVEGREEKLFF. Variable domain in full (rest from reference TRBV29-1 and TRBJ1-4): SAVISQKPSRDICQRGTSLTIQCQVDSQVTMMFWYRQQPGQSLTLIATANQGSEATYESGFVIDKFPISRPNLTFSTLTVSNMSPEDSSIYLCSVEGREEKLFFGSGTQLSVL.

This clonotype has a count of ten or more. The chain carries TRBV29-1 and TRBJ2-2; either TRBD1 or TRBD2 may fit D (5 bases each). CDR3 length: 14 amino acids. Germline V gene lookup returns CDR1 SQVTM and CDR2 ANQGSEA. The V gene lost 7 bases and the J gene lost 3 bases, with 15 bases spanning the gap. The CDR3 sequence is CSAVGTVDTGELFF. The CDR3 DNA is TGCAGCGCCGTAGGGACCGTTGACACCGGGGAGCTGTTTTTT.

In nucleotides, the CDR3 is TGTGCCAGCAGTGATGTCGCCCAGGGGGCCCGCTACGAGCAGTACTTC. It yields the protein CASSDVAQGARYEQYF. This chain joins TRBV2 and TRBJ2-7, with 8 nucleotides matching TRBD1. V trimming: 3 bases; J trimming: 3 bases; junction bases outside the gene matches: 10. The CDR3 is 16 amino acids. CDR1 and CDR2 (germline): SNHLY, FYNNEI.

This chain links TRBV7-9 with TRBJ1-4, with a possible D match to TRBD1 (5 bases). Germline-derived CDR1 and CDR2 are SEHNR and FQNEAQ (reference sequence). Deletions cut 3 bases from V and 3 bases from J, with 17 bases between. This CDR3 is 17 amino acids long. The CDR3 loop is CASSFSGGDRANEKLFF. The CDR3 DNA reads as TGTGCCAGCAGCTTTTCCGGAGGGGATAGAGCTAATGAAAAACTGTTTTTT. Drawing the rest from reference TRBV7-9 and TRBJ1-4, the complete variable domain is DTGVSQNPRHKITKRGQNVTFRCDPISEHNRLYWYRQTLGQGPEFLTYFQNEAQLEKSRLLSDRFSAERPKGSFSTLEIQRTEQGDSAMYLCASSFSGGDRANEKLFFGSGTQLSVL.

A remark on this clonotype: A much more abundant neighbour one base away suggests this may be a read error. The chain employs TRBV12-3 or TRBV12-4 and TRBJ2-1, with D perhaps TRBD2 (5 bases). The CDR3 extends over 15 amino acids. V was pared by 5 bases and J by 6 bases, with 17 bases between. CDR3 amino acids: CASSPESGNCNEQFF. CDR3 sequence (DNA): TGTGCCAGCAGTCCCGAAAGCGGAAACTGCAATGAGCAGTTCTTC.

This clonotype was seen more than once but under ten times. The chain joins TRBV4-1 to TRBJ2-2; D possibly uses TRBD1 or TRBD2 (5 bases each). The V gene's germline CDR1 is MGHRA and CDR2 YSYEKL. V shed 0 bases and J shed 6 bases, with 14 bases lying between them. The CDR3 loop spans 16 amino acids. The CDR3 bases are TGCGCCAGCAGCCAAGATTGGACAATCGGGGCCGGGGAGCTGTTTTTT. It codes for CASSQDWTIGAGELFF.

The gene calls are TRBV7-9 and TRBJ1-1; no firm D call. The V end was cut by 1 base, the J end by 1 base, with 13 bases between. CDR3 length: 16 residues. Germline CDR1 is SEHNR and CDR2 is FQNEAQ (reference sequence). CDR3 coding DNA: TGTGCCAGCAGCTTAGATACGGGGTTTCAGAACACTGAAGCTTTCTTT. Its protein is CASSLDTGFQNTEAFF. Variable domain in full (rest from reference TRBV7-9 and TRBJ1-1): DTGVSQNPRHKITKRGQNVTFRCDPISEHNRLYWYRQTLGQGPEFLTYFQNEAQLEKSRLLSDRFSAERPKGSFSTLEIQRTEQGDSAMYLCASSLDTGFQNTEAFFGQGTRLTVV.

This clonotype was observed a few times. The chain is built from TRBV20-1 and TRBJ1-5; 8 nucleotides match TRBD1. This CDR3 comprises 13 residues. Germline V gene lookup returns CDR1 DFQATT and CDR2 SNEGSKA (reference sequence). V lost 5 bases and J lost 6; bases outside the gene matches: 6. CDR3 nucleotide sequence: TGCAGTGCTCTGACAGGGGACGGTCAGCCCCAGCATTTT. It codes for CSALTGDGQPQHF.

In its sample, this clonotype was seen a few times. This sequence joins TRBV30 and TRBJ1-2, with unresolved D. Germline CDR1 and CDR2: GTSNPN and SVGIG (reference sequence). Trimming pared 3 bases from V and 7 bases from J, leaving 21 bases between. This CDR3 has 15 amino acids. Here the CDR3 DNA reads TGTGCCTGGAGCCCAGTGGCGGCGTCGGTCTCTGGCTACACCTTC. Protein: CAWSPVAASVSGYTF.

J is TRBJ2-7 and V is TRBV15; TRBD2 aligns across 9 bases. J was trimmed by 1 base and V by 5 bases; bases with no gene match: 9. The germline V gene encodes CDR1 LNHNV and CDR2 YYDKDF (reference sequence). The CDR3 is 16 amino acids. The CDR3 region has the DNA TGTGCCACCAGCTCTTTGGGGCTAGCGGGGTCCTACGAGCAGTACTTC. This gives the protein CATSSLGLAGSYEQYF.

The table lists this clonotype with many counts. V and J are TRBV28 and TRBJ1-1; D may be TRBD1 (6 bases). This CDR3 spans 15 amino acids. Between the trimmed V and J ends, which lost 2 bases and 5 bases, there was a span of 15 bases. From germline, CDR1 is MDHEN and CDR2 SYDVKM. The CDR3 sequence is CASSLGQGFRTEAFF. DNA for the CDR3: TGTGCCAGCAGTTTAGGCCAGGGGTTTCGAACTGAAGCTTTCTTT.

In its sample, this clonotype was seen many times. The gene calls are TRBV4-3 and TRBJ2-2, with 13 positions matching TRBD2. Looked up from germline, CDR1 is LGHNA and CDR2 is YSLEER. The V and J ends lost 4 bases and 5 bases, in that order; junction bases with no gene match: 7. The CDR3 has 17 amino acids. CDR3 sequence reads: CASSPRTSGSGTGELFF. The CDR3 bases are TGCGCCAGCAGCCCGCGGACTAGCGGGAGTGGTACCGGGGAGCTGTTTTTT.

There are a few counts of this clonotype. The chain employs TRBV6-2 or TRBV6-3 and TRBJ2-7; 9 nucleotides line up with TRBD1. This CDR3 region has 16 residues. Germline lookup yields CDR1 MNHEY and CDR2 SVGEGT. J was trimmed by 2 bases and V by 0 bases; bases with no gene match: 5. As DNA, the CDR3 is TGTGCCAGCAGTTACTCCCGGACAGGGGCTCCCTACGAGCAGTACTTC. This gives the protein CASSYSRTGAPYEQYF.

This clonotype has a handful of counts. The gene calls are TRBV25-1 and TRBJ1-2; D gene ambiguous. The CDR3 is 14 amino acids. Germline CDR1 is MGHDK and CDR2 is SYGVNS. With 3 bases removed from V and 5 bases from J, the gap between germline ends came to 13 bases. CDR3 residues: CASSERAPGYGYTF. The CDR3 coding sequence is TGTGCCAGCAGTGAGAGAGCCCCTGGGTATGGCTACACCTTC.

The V call is TRBV25-1, the J call TRBJ2-5; D is unclear. V was pared by 4 bases and J by 5 bases, with 11 bases between. CDR1 and CDR2 from the germline V gene are MGHDK and SYGVNS. The CDR3 length is 13 residues. The CDR3 sequence: CASSAGALETQYF. Written as DNA, the CDR3 is TGTGCCAGCAGTGCCGGCGCGTTGGAGACCCAGTACTTC. Full variable domain (outside the CDR3, taken from reference TRBV25-1 and TRBJ2-5): EADIYQTPRYLVIGTGKKITLECSQTMGHDKMYWYQQDPGMELHLIHYSYGVNSTEKGDLSSESTVSRIRTEHFPLTLESARPSHTSQYLCASSAGALETQYFGPGTRLLVL.

This clonotype was picked up many times. CDR3 amino acids: CASSTLGNSYNEQFF. Here the CDR3 DNA reads TGTGCCAGCAGTACCCTTGGGAACTCCTACAATGAGCAGTTCTTC. The chain combines TRBV7-2 with TRBJ2-1; D gene uncertain. The CDR3 length is 15 residues. Per germline, CDR1 SGHTA and CDR2 FQGNSA. V was shortened by 6 bases and J by 0 bases, with 12 bases between the two germline ends.

This clonotype was seen a handful of times. The gene calls are TRBV6-1 and TRBJ2-7; 10 bases fit TRBD1. Germline V gene lookup returns CDR1 MNHNS and CDR2 SASEGT. The CDR3 runs to 14 residues. Unmatched junction bases numbered 4, after V lost 4 bases and J lost 4 bases. The CDR3 bases are TGTGCCAGCAGTGGACAGGGGGCGAGTTACGAGCAGTACTTC. Translated, it gives CASSGQGASYEQYF.

The chain employs TRBV7-4 and TRBJ2-7; D perhaps matches TRBD1 (5 bases). The CDR3 consists of 12 residues. The germline V and J ends were trimmed by 5 bases and 4 bases, with 9 bases remaining between them. Germline CDR1 is SGHVT and CDR2 is SQSDAQ. This CDR3 is CASSDSGYEQYF. DNA of the CDR3: TGTGCCAGCAGCGACAGTGGGTACGAGCAGTACTTC.

This clonotype was seen only a few times. The V and J genes are TRBV28 and TRBJ1-2; D is perhaps TRBD1 (6 bases). V dropped 10 bases and J dropped 2 bases, with 23 bases sitting between them. Germline lookup yields CDR1 MDHEN and CDR2 SYDVKM. This CDR3 spans 16 amino acids. CDR3 sequence (DNA): TGTGCCACAAAAGACAGGCCCAGTCCATCAAACTATGGCTACACCTTC. Translating gives CATKDRPSPSNYGYTF.

This clonotype came up many times. V usage is TRBV7-2 and J usage is TRBJ1-2; 7 positions match TRBD1. The trim removed 0 bases at V and 5 bases at J, leaving 12 bases unmatched. The CDR3 is 17 residues long. The germline gives CDR1 SGHTA, CDR2 FQGNSA. As DNA, the CDR3 is TGTGCCAGCAGCTTAGCGCCACTACAGGGGAGGGCTTATGGCTACACCTTC. Translated, it gives CASSLAPLQGRAYGYTF.

This clonotype was seen ten or more times. The CDR3 region has the DNA TGTGCCAGCGGGAGGGGGCCTCAGCAGTACTTC. It yields the protein CASGRGPQQYF. V and J are TRBV6-8 and TRBJ2-7; D may be TRBD1 or TRBD2 (7 bases each). The V gene's germline CDR1 is MNHGY and CDR2 SAAAGT. V was clipped by 8 bases and J by 8 bases, with 13 bases between them. This CDR3 is built from 11 residues.

This clonotype occurred once. This chain connects TRBV27 to TRBJ2-1; 8 bases fit TRBD2. With V trimmed by 2 bases and J by 2 bases, 2 bases remained unmatched. This CDR3 comprises 15 residues. Germline V gene lookup returns CDR1 MNHEY and CDR2 SMNVEV (reference sequence). In DNA form, the CDR3 reads TGTGCCAGCAGTTTAATCGGGGGGGCCTACAATGAGCAGTTCTTC. It encodes CASSLIGGAYNEQFF.

In its sample, this clonotype was seen many times. An end of the junction does not agree with germline; a read error may underlie this. V is TRBV7-3 and J is TRBJ1-1, with 7 bases that match TRBD1. There are 12 residues in the CDR3. Germline V gives CDR1 SGHTA, CDR2 FQGTGA. The CDR3 loop reads CASSSGDRETVF. DNA of the CDR3: TGTGCCAGCAGCAGCGGGGACAGAGAAACGGTCTTT.

The chain has TRBV15 and TRBJ1-1; D uncertain. Germline V gene lookup returns CDR1 LNHNV and CDR2 YYDKDF (reference sequence). V was shortened by 4 bases and J by 5 bases, with 5 bases between the two germline ends. CDR3 length equals 11 residues. The CDR3 coding sequence is TGTGCCACCAGCACTGGTACTGAAGCTTTCTTT. It is translated as CATSTGTEAFF.

In this sample, this clonotype turned up a few times. This chain links TRBV7-6 with TRBJ1-6; possible D gene TRBD1, 5 bases. The CDR3 contains 11 residues. The germline V gene encodes CDR1 SGHVS and CDR2 FNYEAQ. The V gene lost 1 base and the J gene lost 14 bases, with 6 bases spanning the gap. CDR3: CASSLGGALHF. CDR3 bases: TGTGCCAGCAGCTTAGGGGGGGCCCTCCACTTT.